This T cell receptor beta chain came from a study of chemoradiotherapy in HPV16-positive cancers. V was shortened by 5 bases and J by 1 base, with 9 bases between the two germline ends. Germline V gene sequence: CDR1 SGHVS, CDR2 FQNEAQ. The CDR3 contains 14 residues. The data were produced by immunoSEQ multiplex PCR, yet TCRdb's version contains in-frame clones alone and is incomplete. Here the sample spans over 35,000 clones, under 80% being singletons. Details on this clone: What it binds is not known.

The study, taken as a whole, reports: HPV-specific T cells were functionally defined from only a couple of HPV16-positive patients. For HPV16-positive patients, expanding HPV-responsive T cells associated with longer recurrence-free survival. During treatment, candidate HPV-specific clones and E7-related motifs expanded in tumor.

V usage is TRBV7-8 and J usage is TRBJ1-5; no definite D call. The source is a human donor with HPV-associated anogenital cancer. Sequencing was performed on blood, taken from a patient who underwent chemoradiotherapy. The CDR3 loop reads CASSPEGSNQPQHF. Here the CDR3 DNA reads TGTGCCAGCAGCCCAGAAGGGAGCAATCAGCCCCAGCATTTT.